Sequencing of this TCR beta chain was carried out in a study of blood T cells in healthy people across ages. Sample-barcoded 5' priming and a J-beta primer mix drove a second PCR of roughly 7 to 11 cycles. TCRdb re-analysed the 5' RACE reads in MiXCR, keeping a single row per CDR3 protein. The table shows 1.5 million to 2 million distinct CDR3 sequences, with roughly 27% occurring only once. Every sample had a minimum of 6 million PBMCs isolated. This clonotype showed up just a few times. Its specificity is not known. CDR1 SNHLY and CDR2 FYNNEI come from the germline V gene. The junction had 9 bases not matched to a gene; V was cut back by 8 bases and J by 4 bases. CDR3 length equals 14 residues. Findings and caveats of the study: Naive CD4+ cell counts and diversity both ran higher in long-lived than in aged donors. The percentage of naive T cells correlated strongly with TCR beta diversity.

The TCR was taken from a woman aged 25 to 45 in good health. This chain connects TRBV2 to TRBJ2-5; the match to TRBD2 covers 8 bases. Sequencing was carried out using blood. The CDR3 is CASGPREGGETQYF. CDR3 DNA sequence: TGTGCCAGCGGACCACGGGAGGGCGGAGAGACCCAGTACTTC.